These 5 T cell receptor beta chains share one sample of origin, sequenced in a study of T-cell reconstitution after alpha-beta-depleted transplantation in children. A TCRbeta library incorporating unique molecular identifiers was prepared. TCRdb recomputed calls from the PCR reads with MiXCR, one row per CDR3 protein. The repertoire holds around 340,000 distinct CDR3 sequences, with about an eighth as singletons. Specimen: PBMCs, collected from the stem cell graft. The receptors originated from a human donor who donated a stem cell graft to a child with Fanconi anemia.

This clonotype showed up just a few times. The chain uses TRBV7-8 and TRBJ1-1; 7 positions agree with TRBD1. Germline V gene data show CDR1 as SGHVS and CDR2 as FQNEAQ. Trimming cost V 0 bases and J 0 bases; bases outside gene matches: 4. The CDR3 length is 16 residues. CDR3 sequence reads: CASSLARGTMNTEAFF. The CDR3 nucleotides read TGTGCCAGCAGCTTAGCCAGGGGGACTATGAACACTGAAGCTTTCTTT.

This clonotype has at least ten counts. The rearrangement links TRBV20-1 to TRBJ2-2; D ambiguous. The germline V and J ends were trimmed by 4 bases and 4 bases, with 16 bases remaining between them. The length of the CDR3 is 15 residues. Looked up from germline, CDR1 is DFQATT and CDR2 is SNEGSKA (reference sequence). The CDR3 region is CSATIDTASTGELFF. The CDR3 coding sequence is TGCAGTGCTACCATCGACACAGCCTCCACCGGGGAGCTGTTTTTT.

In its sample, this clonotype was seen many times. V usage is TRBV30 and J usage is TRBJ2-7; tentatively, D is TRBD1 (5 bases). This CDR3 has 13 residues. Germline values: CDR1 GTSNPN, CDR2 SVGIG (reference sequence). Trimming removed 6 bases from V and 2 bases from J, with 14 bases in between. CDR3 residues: CACAWAGTYEQYF. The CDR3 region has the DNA TGTGCCTGCGCCTGGGCAGGGACCTACGAGCAGTACTTC.

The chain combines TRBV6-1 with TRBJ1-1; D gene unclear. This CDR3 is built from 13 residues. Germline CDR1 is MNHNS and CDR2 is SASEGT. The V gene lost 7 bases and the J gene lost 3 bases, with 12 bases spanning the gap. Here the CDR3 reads CASKTFLHTEAFF. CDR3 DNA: TGTGCCAGCAAGACATTTCTTCACACTGAAGCTTTCTTT.

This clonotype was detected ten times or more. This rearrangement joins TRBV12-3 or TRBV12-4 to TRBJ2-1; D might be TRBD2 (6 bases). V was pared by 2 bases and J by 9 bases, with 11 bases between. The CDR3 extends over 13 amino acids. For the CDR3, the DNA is TGTGCCAGCAGTTTACGGGGGTCGGGTGAGCAGTTCTTC. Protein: CASSLRGSGEQFF.